This entry lists 20 T cell receptor beta chains sequenced from one sample in a study of naive and memory T cell subsets. Two oligonucleotides, mixed equimolar, formed the beta constant-region primer covering TRBC1 and TRBC2. Each CDR3 protein gets one entry after TCRdb re-called the UMI-ligation and nested PCR reads with MiXCR. The repertoire holds 100,000 or so distinct CDR3 sequences, with 7% as singletons. The material sequenced was central memory CD4+ T cells from blood. These receptors were taken from a human donor in good health.

At least ten counts were recorded for this clonotype. This chain links TRBV9 with TRBJ1-3; no firm D call. Trimming left V 0 bases short and J 4 bases short, with 2 bases between. This CDR3 has 12 residues. Germline loops: CDR1 SGDLS, CDR2 YYNGEE. CDR3 DNA: TGTGCCAGCAGCGTAGGAGGAAACACCATATATTTT. It yields the protein CASSVGGNTIYF.

The rearrangement uses TRBV5-1 and TRBJ2-6; 8 bases are a match to TRBD2. Per the germline V gene, CDR1 is SGHRS and CDR2 is YFSETQ. The CDR3 has 17 amino acids. The V segment lost 2 bases and the J segment 0 bases; nucleotides outside the gene matches: 4. The CDR3 is CASSFAGGSSGANVLTF. The CDR3, as DNA: TGCGCCAGCAGCTTCGCGGGGGGATCCTCTGGGGCCAACGTCCTGACTTTC.

The table lists this clonotype with many counts. The rearrangement links TRBV12-3 or TRBV12-4 to TRBJ1-1; D unclear. Trimming stripped 3 bases from V and 6 bases from J, with 11 bases between. The CDR3 covers 13 residues. This chain's CDR3 is CASSLRRQAEAFF. The CDR3 bases are TGTGCCAGCAGTTTGAGGCGGCAGGCTGAAGCTTTCTTT.

This chain joins TRBV4-2 and TRBJ2-2, with 13 bases aligning to TRBD2. Germline values: CDR1 LGHNA, CDR2 YNFKEQ. The CDR3 is 16 residues long. Losses at the gene ends were 4 bases for V and 7 bases for J; bases not matched to a gene: 6. The CDR3 coding sequence is TGTGCCAGCAGCCTAACTAGCGGGGGGGCCGTCGGGGAGCTGTTTTTT. Residues: CASSLTSGGAVGELFF.

The chain joins TRBV7-3 to TRBJ2-5; TRBD2 aligns across 10 bases. The germline V gene encodes CDR1 SGHTA and CDR2 FQGTGA. The CDR3 has 15 amino acids. Trimming removed 2 bases from V and 5 bases from J; junction bases left unmatched: 5. This CDR3 reads CASSLAAGGRETQYF. CDR3 DNA: TGTGCCAGCAGCTTAGCAGCGGGGGGGAGGGAGACCCAGTACTTC.

The chain has TRBV24-1 and TRBJ2-3; perhaps TRBD2 as D (5 bases). Trimming pared 12 bases from V and 8 bases from J, leaving 20 bases between. The CDR3 extends over 13 amino acids. CDR1 is KGHDR and CDR2 is SFDVKD in the germline V gene. CDR3 nucleotide sequence: TGTGCCTCACAACCGGGGTCGTATGGTACGCAGTATTTT. This gives the protein CASQPGSYGTQYF.

This clonotype was seen many times. Here the CDR3 reads CASSLSGGYSNQPQHF. The CDR3 nucleotides read TGTGCCAGCAGTTTATCGGGGGGCTATAGCAATCAGCCCCAGCATTTT. The chain has TRBV12-3 or TRBV12-4 and TRBJ1-5; possibly TRBD1 for D (6 bases). With 2 bases removed from V and 0 bases from J, the gap between germline ends came to 11 bases. The CDR3 covers 16 residues.

The rearrangement uses TRBV20-1 and TRBJ1-4; 8 bases fit TRBD1. Germline loops: CDR1 DFQATT, CDR2 SNEGSKA (reference sequence). The CDR3 has 16 residues. The J segment lost 5 bases and the V segment lost 1 base, leaving 9 bases of the junction unmatched. CDR3 loop: CSARAPGRTGNEKLFF. The CDR3 DNA sequence: TGCAGTGCTAGAGCCCCTGGCCGGACAGGGAATGAAAAACTGTTTTTT.

This clonotype was counted a few times. The V gene is TRBV7-8, the J gene TRBJ2-5, with D unresolved. Germline V CDR1 and CDR2: SGHVS, FQNEAQ. The CDR3 is 14 amino acids. The germline V and J ends were trimmed by 3 bases and 9 bases, with 17 bases remaining between them. As DNA, the CDR3 is TGTGCCAGCAGCTTTCGACAATCCGGTTTGGCCCAGTACTTC. It translates to CASSFRQSGLAQYF.

In its sample, this clonotype was seen many times. The J gene is TRBJ2-4, the V gene TRBV7-2, with 9 bases that match TRBD1. The CDR3 is made up of 16 amino acids. The J segment lost 13 bases and the V segment lost 4 bases, leaving 17 bases of the junction unmatched. Germline V gives CDR1 SGHTA, CDR2 FQGNSA. The CDR3 nucleotides are TGTGCCAGCAGCTCCATACCACGCGGCGGGACAGGGAAACAGTACTTC. It encodes CASSSIPRGGTGKQYF.

This clonotype showed up just a few times. CDR3 DNA sequence: TGCAGTGCCCTCCTGACTAGCGGGTCGTACCAAGAGACCCAGTACTTC. Its translation: CSALLTSGSYQETQYF. The V gene is TRBV20-1, the J gene TRBJ2-5; 10 bases are shared with TRBD2. The CDR3 is made up of 16 amino acids. J was trimmed by 0 bases and V by 6 bases; bases with no gene match: 10. Per the germline V gene, CDR1 is DFQATT and CDR2 is SNEGSKA (reference sequence).

The sample holds a few counts of this clonotype. This chain uses TRBV20-1 with TRBJ2-5; 8 bases agree with TRBD2. V shed 3 bases and J 3 bases; nucleotides not matched to a gene: 6. The V gene's germline CDR1 is DFQATT and CDR2 SNEGSKA (reference sequence). The CDR3 length is 14 residues. The CDR3 DNA reads TGCAGTGCTAGTGAACGGGGGGGCGAAGAGACCCAGTACTTC. Translation gives CSASERGGEETQYF.

This rearrangement joins TRBV3-1 to TRBJ2-5; a weak D match, TRBD2 (7 bases). Trimming took off 4 bases at V and 1 base at J, with 13 bases between the two ends. Germline assignment: CDR1 LGHDT and CDR2 YNNKEL (reference sequence). CDR3 length: 15 residues. The CDR3 DNA is TGTGCCAGCAGCCGGAGGGGGGGAATCCAAGAGACCCAGTACTTC. Protein sequence: CASSRRGGIQETQYF.

At least ten counts were recorded for this clonotype. This sequence joins TRBV4-2 and TRBJ2-3; D may be TRBD1 or TRBD2 (6 bases each). The CDR3 is 19 residues long. Per the germline V gene, CDR1 is LGHNA and CDR2 is YNFKEQ. Trimming took off 0 bases at V and 2 bases at J, with 21 bases between the two ends. In DNA form, the CDR3 reads TGTGCCAGCAGCCAAGAGTCGAGCGGAGGGGGGATATTCACAGATACGCAGTATTTT. It yields the protein CASSQESSGGGIFTDTQYF.

This clonotype has ten or more counts. This rearrangement joins TRBV30 to TRBJ1-6; D is undetermined. The V end lost 2 bases, the J end lost 7 bases, and 9 bases lay between the germline ends. This CDR3 is 13 amino acids long. The germline V gene encodes CDR1 GTSNPN and CDR2 SVGIG (reference sequence). The CDR3 DNA reads TGTGCCTGGAGTAGGGCTGGGAATTCACCCCTCCACTTT. This codes for CAWSRAGNSPLHF.

The chain carries TRBV7-9 and TRBJ2-1; a possible D gene is TRBD1 (6 bases). Germline CDR1 and CDR2: SEHNR and FQNEAQ (reference sequence). The CDR3 contains 14 residues. V dropped 1 base and J dropped 7 bases, with 11 bases sitting between them. The CDR3 nucleotides read TGTGCCAGCAGCTTAGGTACTACAGGGAATGAGCAGTTCTTC. This gives the protein CASSLGTTGNEQFF.

Many counts were recorded for this clonotype. This chain connects TRBV7-8 to TRBJ2-2; 11 nucleotides line up with TRBD2. Germline V gene lookup returns CDR1 SGHVS and CDR2 FQNEAQ. This CDR3 has 16 residues. V shed 1 base and J 8 bases; nucleotides not matched to a gene: 6. CDR3 sequence (DNA): TGTGCCAGCAGCTTAGTTCCCGGGACTAGCGGTGGGGAGCTGTTTTTT. The encoded protein is CASSLVPGTSGGELFF.

The J gene is TRBJ1-1, the V gene TRBV14; D is perhaps TRBD1 (5 bases). The V gene lost 6 bases and the J gene lost 3 bases, with 20 bases spanning the gap. The CDR3 loop spans 16 amino acids. CDR1 and CDR2 from the germline V gene are SGHDN and FVKESK. The CDR3 nucleotides read TGTGCCAGCAGGCGCACAGGTGAGGGAAGCCACACTGAAGCTTTCTTT. This codes for CASRRTGEGSHTEAFF.

The chain couples TRBV7-2 to TRBJ2-1, with D unresolved. The length of the CDR3 is 11 residues. Deletions cut 3 bases from V and 8 bases from J, with 5 bases between. The germline CDR1 and CDR2 sequences are SGHTA and FQGNSA. Here the CDR3 reads CASSFGDEQFF. In nucleotides, the CDR3 is TGTGCCAGCAGCTTTGGGGATGAGCAGTTCTTC.

This clonotype appeared a few times. The CDR3 DNA reads as TGTGCCAGCAGCTCCTCCGGGACAGGGAACTACGAGCAGTACTTC. Translating gives CASSSSGTGNYEQYF. The chain combines TRBV7-2 with TRBJ2-7, with 9 positions matching TRBD1. Losses at the gene ends were 4 bases for V and 3 bases for J; bases not matched to a gene: 7. In germline, CDR1 is SGHTA, CDR2 FQGNSA. The CDR3 loop spans 15 amino acids. The full variable domain, rest sourced from reference TRBV7-2 and TRBJ2-7, is GAGVSQSPSNKVTEKGKDVELRCDPISGHTALYWYRQSLGQGLEFLIYFQGNSAPDKSGLPSDRFSAERTGGSVSTLTIQRTQQEDSAVYLCASSSSGTGNYEQYFGPGTRLTVT.